The entry that follows covers one T cell receptor beta chain sequence. This clone's antigen is unknown. No much larger clone is present one base from it, and per-base qualities are unavailable. The record originates from a study of T cells in localized non-small cell lung cancer (dated by TCRdb to the early 2020s). About the full investigation: T cell repertoires of 200 to 300 early-stage NSCLC patients were analyzed, with tumors being compared against uninvolved tumor-adjacent lungs. All 240 or so NSCLC patients in the cohort were treatment-naive and had localized lung tumors that were resected. NSCLC patients had a mean age of around 70 years, and around 130 were male and 107 female.

At diagnosis, tumor, uninvolved tumor-adjacent lung and peripheral blood were collected and then preserved as a mix of FFPE and fresh-frozen material. Blood samples were analyzed as peripheral blood mononuclear cells for TCR repertoire profiling. Reading from cysteine to phenylalanine, the CDR3 counts 15 amino acids. The sequence is cut down to CDR3 DNA, 45 bases in frame from base 1. CDR1 and CDR2 were assigned from the germline V gene (reference sequence) as GTSNPN and SVGIG. Relative to germline, V is missing 1 base and J is missing 2 bases, with 3 bases of the junction outside any gene match. TCR beta CDR3 regions were sequenced from DNA using the immunoSEQ Assay. The source study handled its data this way. T cell density was computed as TCR beta template counts normalized to usable DNA estimated by amplifying housekeeping genes. Richness was estimated with the preseqR package, extrapolating to 400,000 templates for PBMC samples and 120,000 templates for tissue samples. Clonality was defined by subtracting Pielou's evenness from one. Tissue-enriched TCRs were identified through differential abundance testing performed on productive amino-acid clonotypes, with a minimum total count of 5 and an alpha of 0.1. The Jaccard Index and the Morisita Overlap Index were used to quantify repertoire overlap between compartments. GLIPH clustered TCR beta CDR3s with public tetramer-defined viral CDR3s; viral motifs required at least three viral sequences plus V-gene enrichment. In its TCRdb copy, this immuneACCESS table keeps in-frame sequences only and misses some clones. Where compared with another copy, unresolved V genes explain less than half of these, and the others have no known cause. The V and J calls and clone size are taken from that table; D and trimming were inferred from the DNA. The sample has 7,500 to 10,000 clones on record, 90% of them singletons. The ten biggest clones cover about a sixth of the sample.

Summary of the overall study and its limitations: Because multi-region sequencing of the tumors was not done, intratumor heterogeneity could not be ruled out. Uninvolved tumor-adjacent lung showed the highest T cell clonality, higher than tumor, which suggests more focused antigenic responses in the uninvolved tumor-adjacent lung. Because of the exploratory design, TCR variables were selected using unadjusted p-values without false-discovery rate correction. Higher blood T cell density associated with longer overall survival, while higher adjacent-lung clonality associated with shorter survival. Of the top 100 tumor clones, a median of 57 were detected in paired uninvolved adjacent lung; roughly 29 were also among that lung's top 100.

The chain couples TRBV30 to TRBJ1-3, with 9 central nucleotides matching TRBD1. The source material was peripheral blood, sampled before any cancer treatment. The clonotype originates from a male donor aged 60 or older with stage III squamous cell lung carcinoma. The DNA sequence is as follows: TGTGCCTGGAGTGAGGACAGGGGAACTGGAAACACCATATATTTT. The resulting protein is CAWSEDRGTGNTIYF. The full variable domain, completed from the reference TRBV30 and TRBJ1-3 proteins outside the CDR3, reads SQTIHQWPATLVQPVGSPLSLECTVEGTSNPNLYWYRQAAGRGLQLLFYSVGIGQISSEVPQNLSASRPQDRQFILSSKKLLLSDSGFYLCAWSEDRGTGNTIYFGEGSWLTVV.